This passage covers 3 T cell receptor beta chains from one sample sequenced in a study of shared clonotypes between healthy human individuals. Here immunoSEQ multiplex PCR was the method, and the copy in TCRdb shows in-frame clones only, minus some. Counted here are about 980,000 clones, around 80% occurring once; the ten biggest clones make up around 1.4%. Sequences were obtained from memory CD4+ T cells sorted from blood. This sample's subset: CD45RA-negative fraction. Source of these receptors: a man between 18 and 35 years old in good health.

The chain joins TRBV7-8 to TRBJ1-3; a possible D gene is TRBD1 (5 bases). Trimming shortened V by 4 bases and J by 4 bases, and 14 bases separated the two germline ends. The germline CDR1 and CDR2 sequences are SGHVS and FQNEAQ. This CDR3 region has 15 residues. The CDR3 protein is CASSSVGASGNTIYF. As DNA, the CDR3 is TGTGCCAGCAGCTCCGTCGGGGCCTCAGGAAACACCATATATTTT.

The gene calls are TRBV27 and TRBJ2-1; 8 nucleotides match TRBD1. The CDR3 length is 14 residues. Unmatched junction bases numbered 9, after V lost 6 bases and J lost 8 bases. Germline V CDR1 and CDR2: MNHEY, SMNVEV (reference sequence). The CDR3 nucleotides read TGTGCCAGCAGCCCCCGGACAGGGCGCGATGAGCAGTTCTTC. Amino acids: CASSPRTGRDEQFF.

V gene TRBV18 combines with J gene TRBJ2-1, with 8 bases that match TRBD2. The CDR3 has 16 residues. Germline CDR1 reads KGHSH; CDR2 reads LQKENI. V shed 2 bases and J 5 bases; nucleotides not matched to a gene: 8. Written as DNA, the CDR3 is TGTGCCAGCTCACCATCCGGGGGGGCCGGGGACAATGAGCAGTTCTTC. Translation: CASSPSGGAGDNEQFF.